This T cell receptor beta chain was recovered during a study of CD8 T cells in cerebrospinal fluid in Alzheimer's disease. Notes on the study in general: Alzheimer's patients were not enriched for EBV-specific clones, which were not the most expanded.

For this clonotype: Antigen specificity is unknown.

The CDR3 totals 16 residues. The germline gives CDR1 SGHTS, CDR2 YDEGEE. TCRdb reprocessed the 10x single-cell sequencing reads, with one entry per CDR3 protein and no DNA. The sample holds over 1,000 distinct CDR3 sequences. All participants were free of acute infectious disease and in good physical condition. Live CSF cells were sorted with a live/dead marker for droplet-based sequencing. The sample was cerebrospinal fluid. This chain joins TRBV5-8 and TRBJ2-2. This clonotype was sampled from a human donor in good health. CDR3 residues: CASSLLRPANTGELFF.